This T cell receptor beta chain was identified during a study of blood T cell repertoires in COVID-19 (dated by TCRdb to the early 2020s). Describing the broader study: Samples from collaborators originated in the United States, Italy and Spain and spanned both the acute and convalescent phases of COVID-19. The sample metadata nearly always contained a de-identified subject ID, COVID-19 status, age in years and sex. The prospective study material was composed of cDNA or gDNA derived from T cells, B-cell-depleted T cells, or PBMCs. Where available, HLA class I and class II types were obtained from metadata supplied by the sample provider rather than from assay-based typing. The samples were drawn from two sources: the first 160 participants of the ongoing ImmuneRACE study, and about 1,300 subjects contributed by 6 global collaborators. The repertoires were released in a freely available public database meant as a resource for research on the immune response to SARS-CoV-2. The dataset comprised deeply sampled blood TCRbeta repertoires from subjects exposed to, actively infected with, or recovered from COVID-19.

As regards this clone: The specificity of this receptor is unknown. Within one base of it there is no much larger clone, and no base qualities were kept.

TCRbeta CDR3 regions were amplified from genomic DNA using the immunoSEQ Assay, a bias-controlled multiplex PCR. Per the source publication's procedure: The number of nucleated cells in each sample was estimated from the amplification of reference gene primers within the assay. Sequence reads were collapsed and filtered to measure the absolute abundance of every unique TCRbeta CDR3 rearrangement. For each sample, productive Simpson clonality was calculated as the square root of Simpson's diversity index across productive rearrangements. The table was pulled from immuneACCESS by TCRdb, which kept in-frame rearrangements only. Such tables lose some clones; where checked, under half of the loss comes from unresolved V genes, and the rest has no known cause. D and trimming were read from the DNA, whereas the V and J calls and clone size are those reported in that table. For this sample there are around 130,000 clones; about 83% appear just once. The top ten hold about 2.1% of the sample.

Each collaborating institution followed its own protocols to collect whole blood in K2EDTA tubes. For TCRbeta analysis, collaborators shipped samples in one of three forms: frozen whole blood, isolated PBMCs, or DNA extracted from either of those sample types. Results the study describes overall, beyond this receptor: Clinical and demographic metadata were provided uncurated, with the amount varying by source and participant.

The germline V gene gives CDR1 as MGHDK and CDR2 as SYGVNS. V sheds 3 bases and J sheds 3 bases, leaving 6 bases between their ends. The CDR3 measures 14 amino acids from cysteine to phenylalanine. CDR3 DNA is the only sequence kept; it has 42 bases, read in frame from the first base. The rearrangement combines TRBV25-1 with TRBJ1-6; no D gene is confidently identified. This clonotype was sampled from a woman between 45 and 60 years old with acute or convalescent COVID-19. The sample was peripheral blood. The CDR3 in this case is CASSEGSYNSPLHF. The DNA sequence is TGTGCCAGCAGTGAGGGCAGCTATAATTCACCCCTCCACTTT.